This TCR beta chain was recovered during a study of T cell responses to AZD1222 COVID-19 vaccine. Regarding the study as a whole: Baseline seropositives among AZD1222 recipients totaled only 5 to 7. Spike-wide vaccine-associated CD4 TCRs dominated at 160-218 and 743-854. Every sample of the repertoires postdated the peak T cell response.

The table came from immunoSEQ multiplex PCR; TCRdb's copy has only in-frame clones and leaves some out. The sample comprises fewer than 120,000 clones, around 81% of which are singletons, and 3.5% to 5.5% rests with the top ten. Germline assignment: CDR1 MDHEN and CDR2 SYDVKM. V lost 7 bases and J 0 bases, leaving 10 bases between the germline ends. The CDR3 has 14 amino acids. About this clone: Its antigen remains unidentified.

The sample here was peripheral blood, taken on day 0 of AZD1222 vaccination. This chain connects TRBV28 to TRBJ1-3, with D perhaps TRBD1 (5 bases). This receptor was identified in an adult in good health. CDR3 DNA: TGTGCCAGCACACCCAGGGTCTCTGGAAACACCATATATTTT. Translated, it gives CASTPRVSGNTIYF.